This entry lists 18 T cell receptor beta chains sequenced from one sample in a study of shared clonotypes between healthy human individuals. Sequencing used immunoSEQ multiplex PCR; TCRdb keeps in-frame clones, though not all of them. Of 2 million to 2.5 million clones listed, 95% are singletons. Sequenced input: naive CD4+ T cells sorted from blood. Subset specified: CD45RA+ positively selected. The origin of the receptors is a man in his late teens or twenties in good health.

CDR3 residues: CASSESVDNLAKNIQYF. For the CDR3, the DNA is TGCGCCAGCAGTGAGTCCGTCGACAACCTAGCCAAAAACATTCAGTACTTC. V is TRBV10-1 and J is TRBJ2-4; D is undetermined. This CDR3 contains 17 residues. Per the germline V gene, CDR1 is WNHNN and CDR2 is SYGVQD (reference sequence). With 0 bases removed from V and 0 bases from J, the gap between germline ends came to 12 bases.

As DNA, the CDR3 is TGTGCCAGCAGCTTAGGGTGGGCTAGCGGGGTTCGGAGCACAGATACGCAGTATTTT. It encodes CASSLGWASGVRSTDTQYF. This rearrangement joins TRBV7-2 to TRBJ2-3; TRBD2 agrees at 9 bases. Germline-derived CDR1 and CDR2 are SGHTA and FQGNSA. This CDR3 comprises 19 residues. With 1 base clipped from V and 0 bases from J, the junction kept 11 bases outside the gene matches. Looking up the rest from reference TRBV7-2 and TRBJ2-3 gives the full variable domain: GAGVSQSPSNKVTEKGKDVELRCDPISGHTALYWYRQSLGQGLEFLIYFQGNSAPDKSGLPSDRFSAERTGGSVSTLTIQRTQQEDSAVYLCASSLGWASGVRSTDTQYFGPGTRLTVL.

The rearrangement uses TRBV7-2 and TRBJ1-2, with D unclear. Germline-derived CDR1 and CDR2 are SGHTA and FQGNSA. The V gene lost 3 bases and the J gene lost 4 bases, with 12 bases spanning the gap. The CDR3 has 14 amino acids. CDR3 amino acids: CASSLVPVGYGYTF. The CDR3 nucleotides read TGTGCCAGCAGCTTGGTACCAGTGGGCTATGGCTACACCTTC.

The rearrangement uses TRBV14 and TRBJ2-2; D is ambiguous. Germline-derived CDR1 and CDR2 are SGHDN and FVKESK. Trimming removed 2 bases at V and 0 bases at J, with 10 bases between. The CDR3 sequence is 16 residues long. The CDR3 reads CASSQNRVSNTGELFF. The CDR3, as DNA: TGTGCCAGCAGCCAAAATCGGGTTTCGAACACCGGGGAGCTGTTTTTT.

The chain combines TRBV18 with TRBJ2-1, with TRBD1 identical over 8 bases. This CDR3 region has 13 residues. J gave up 9 bases and V 3 bases, and 4 bases lay outside the gene matches. CDR1 KGHSH and CDR2 LQKENI come from the germline V gene. The CDR3 loop reads CASSPGQDSEQFF. As DNA, the CDR3 is TGTGCCAGCTCACCGGGACAGGACAGTGAGCAGTTCTTC.

The chain recombines TRBV5-6 with TRBJ1-1; tentative D call: TRBD1 (6 bases). Germline V gene lookup returns CDR1 SGHDT and CDR2 YYEEEE. V was shortened by 0 bases and J by 1 base, with 13 bases between the two germline ends. The CDR3 totals 16 residues. The CDR3, as DNA: TGTGCCAGCAGCTTGGTGCCAGGGGCCAGGAACACTGAAGCTTTCTTT. Translated: CASSLVPGARNTEAFF. Filled out from reference TRBV5-6 and TRBJ1-1, the complete variable domain reads DAGVTQSPTHLIKTRGQQVTLRCSPKSGHDTVSWYQQALGQGPQFIFQYYEEEERQRGNFPDRFSGHQFPNYSSELNVNALLLGDSALYLCASSLVPGARNTEAFFGQGTRLTVV.

CDR3 nucleotide sequence: TGTGCCAGCAGCCGGGACAGGGCCGATCAGCCCCAGCATTTT. Translation: CASSRDRADQPQHF. V usage is TRBV7-9 and J usage is TRBJ1-5; 9 bases are shared with TRBD1. From germline, CDR1 is SEHNR and CDR2 FQNEAQ (reference sequence). V trimming: 5 bases; J trimming: 5 bases; junction bases outside the gene matches: 4. The CDR3 totals 14 residues.

This chain uses TRBV12-5 with TRBJ2-3; D is ambiguous. Germline V CDR1 and CDR2: LGHNT, FRNRAP. With 0 bases removed from V and 8 bases from J, the gap between germline ends came to 9 bases. This CDR3 has 13 amino acids. CDR3 nucleotides: TGTGCTAGTGGTTTGGTTCTGGCTGGTACGCAGTATTTT. The encoded protein is CASGLVLAGTQYF. Full variable domain (remainder filled in from reference TRBV12-5 and TRBJ2-3): DARVTQTPRHKVTEMGQEVTMRCQPILGHNTVFWYRQTMMQGLELLAYFRNRAPLDDSGMPKDRFSAEMPDATLATLKIQPSEPRDSAVYFCASGLVLAGTQYFGPGTRLTVL.

This clone occurred once. This chain connects TRBV10-3 to TRBJ1-2; the D is unclear. V lost 4 bases and J lost 2, with 8 bases in between. Germline CDR1 reads ENHRY; CDR2 reads SYGVKD. CDR3 length: 13 amino acids. The CDR3 nucleotides read TGTGCCATCAGTGGGGGAGGCAACTATGGCTACACCTTC. As protein: CAISGGGNYGYTF.

The rearrangement links TRBV5-1 to TRBJ2-1; TRBD1 matches at 7 bases. Germline V CDR1 and CDR2: SGHRS, YFSETQ. V gave up 0 bases and J gave up 4 bases; unmatched junction bases: 4. The CDR3 spans 15 residues. The CDR3 nucleotides read TGCGCCAGCAGCTTGGGAGGGGGCCGTTACAATGAGCAGTTCTTC. The encoded protein is CASSLGGGRYNEQFF.

The rearrangement joins TRBV28 to TRBJ1-1; the D gene is possibly TRBD1 (6 bases). Germline V gene data show CDR1 as MDHEN and CDR2 as SYDVKM. The CDR3 spans 16 residues. V gave up 5 bases and J gave up 0 bases, with 16 bases separating them. CDR3 in DNA: TGTGCCAGCAGTCCCTTGCCGACAGGCTTGAACACTGAAGCTTTCTTT. This translates into CASSPLPTGLNTEAFF.

V gene TRBV2 combines with J gene TRBJ2-1, with TRBD2 matching 8 bases. From germline, CDR1 is SNHLY and CDR2 FYNNEI. J lost 8 bases, V lost 9 bases, and 12 bases had no gene match. The CDR3 has 14 amino acids. CDR3 region: CASLAGSGRDEQFF. CDR3 nucleotide sequence: TGTGCCAGTTTAGCGGGATCTGGTAGGGATGAGCAGTTCTTC.

In its sample, this clone was seen once. The sample holds other DNA sequences that translate to the same CDR3. This chain connects TRBV5-4 to TRBJ1-3; D is perhaps TRBD1 (5 bases). V lost 2 bases and J lost 0, with 6 bases in between. Germline CDR1 reads SGHNT; CDR2 reads YYREEE (reference sequence). CDR3 size: 14 residues. The CDR3 coding sequence is TGTGCCAGCAGCTTAGGGACCTCTGGAAACACCATATATTTT. Translated, it gives CASSLGTSGNTIYF.

V gene TRBV11-3 combines with J gene TRBJ2-1; D tentatively reads TRBD1 or TRBD2 (5 bases each). Germline V gives CDR1 SGHNT, CDR2 YENEEA. The germline V and J ends were trimmed by 0 bases and 11 bases, with 8 bases remaining between them. The CDR3 length is 12 residues. The CDR3 protein is CASSLDPGQQFF. The CDR3, as DNA: TGTGCCAGCAGCTTAGATCCGGGACAGCAGTTCTTC.

The chain recombines TRBV4-1 with TRBJ2-1; 7 positions match TRBD2. CDR3 length: 15 amino acids. Germline-derived CDR1 and CDR2 are MGHRA and YSYEKL. With V trimmed by 1 base and J by 5 bases, 5 bases remained unmatched. In DNA, the CDR3 is TGCGCCAGCAGCCAAGGCACTAGCGCTAACAATGAGCAGTTCTTC. Its protein is CASSQGTSANNEQFF.

The chain joins TRBV9 to TRBJ1-6; 7 positions agree with TRBD1. The length of the CDR3 is 16 residues. With V trimmed by 4 bases and J by 7 bases, 11 bases remained unmatched. Germline-derived CDR1 and CDR2 are SGDLS and YYNGEE. This CDR3 is CASSPYRGPSNSPLHF. In nucleotides, the CDR3 is TGTGCCAGCAGCCCGTACAGGGGTCCCTCCAATTCACCCCTCCACTTT.

V and J are TRBV5-1 and TRBJ2-4; possibly TRBD1 or TRBD2 for D (5 bases each). V lost 0 bases to trimming and J lost 9 bases, with 22 bases between them. CDR1 and CDR2 (germline): SGHRS, YFSETQ. CDR3 length: 17 amino acids. The CDR3 DNA reads as TGCGCCAGCAGCTTGGACGTTATGGGACGGAGTGAAAGCATTCAGTACTTC. Encoded protein: CASSLDVMGRSESIQYF. Combining the CDR3 with reference TRBV5-1 and TRBJ2-4 gives the whole variable domain KAGVTQTPRYLIKTRGQQVTLSCSPISGHRSVSWYQQTPGQGLQFLFEYFSETQRNKGNFPGRFSGRQFSNSRSEMNVSTLELGDSALYLCASSLDVMGRSESIQYFGAGTRLSVL.

This chain joins TRBV7-9 and TRBJ2-3, with a weak D call TRBD1 (6 bases). Germline CDR1 and CDR2: SEHNR and FQNEAQ (reference sequence). The ends were cut back, 3 bases at V and 4 bases at J, with 23 bases in the middle. The CDR3 length is 18 residues. For the CDR3, the DNA is TGTGCCAGCAGCTTTCCCCCCCTTGGCAGGGGTAATGCAGATACGCAGTATTTT. Amino acids: CASSFPPLGRGNADTQYF.